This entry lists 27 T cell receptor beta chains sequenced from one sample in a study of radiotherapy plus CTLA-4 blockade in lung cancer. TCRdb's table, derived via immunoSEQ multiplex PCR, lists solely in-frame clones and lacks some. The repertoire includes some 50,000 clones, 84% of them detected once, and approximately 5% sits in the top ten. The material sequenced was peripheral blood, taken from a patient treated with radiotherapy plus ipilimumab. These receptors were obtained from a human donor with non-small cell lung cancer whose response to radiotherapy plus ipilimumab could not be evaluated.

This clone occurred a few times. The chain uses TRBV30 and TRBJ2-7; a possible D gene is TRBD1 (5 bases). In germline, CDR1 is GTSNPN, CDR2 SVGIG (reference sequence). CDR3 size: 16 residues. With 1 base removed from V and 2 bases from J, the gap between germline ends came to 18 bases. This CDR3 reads CAWSGSRTSVTYEQYF. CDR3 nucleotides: TGTGCCTGGAGTGGGTCAAGGACATCGGTAACCTACGAGCAGTACTTC.

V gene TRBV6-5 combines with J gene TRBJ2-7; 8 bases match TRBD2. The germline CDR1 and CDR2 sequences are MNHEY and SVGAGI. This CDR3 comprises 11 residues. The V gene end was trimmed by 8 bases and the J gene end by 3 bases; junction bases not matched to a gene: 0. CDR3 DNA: TGTGCCAGCCGGGAGGGCTACGAGCAGTACTTC. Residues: CASREGYEQYF.

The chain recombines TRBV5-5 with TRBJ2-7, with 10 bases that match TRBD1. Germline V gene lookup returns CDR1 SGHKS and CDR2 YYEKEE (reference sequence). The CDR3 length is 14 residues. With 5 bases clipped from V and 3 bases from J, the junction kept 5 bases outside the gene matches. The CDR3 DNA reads TGTGCCAGCAGTTATGACAGGGGGCTCTACGAGCAGTACTTC. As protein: CASSYDRGLYEQYF.

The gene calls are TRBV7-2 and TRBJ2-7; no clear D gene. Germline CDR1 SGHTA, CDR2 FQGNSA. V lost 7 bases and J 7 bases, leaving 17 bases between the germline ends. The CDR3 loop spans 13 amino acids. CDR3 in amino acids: CASTLNGPREQYF. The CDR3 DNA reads TGTGCCAGCACCCTAAATGGGCCCCGAGAGCAGTACTTC.

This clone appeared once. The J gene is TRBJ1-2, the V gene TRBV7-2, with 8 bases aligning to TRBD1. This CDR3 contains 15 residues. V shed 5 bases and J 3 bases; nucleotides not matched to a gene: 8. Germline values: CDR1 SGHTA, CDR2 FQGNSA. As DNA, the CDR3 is TGTGCCAGCAGCATAAGCCGGGACAGGCACTATGGCTACACCTTC. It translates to CASSISRDRHYGYTF.

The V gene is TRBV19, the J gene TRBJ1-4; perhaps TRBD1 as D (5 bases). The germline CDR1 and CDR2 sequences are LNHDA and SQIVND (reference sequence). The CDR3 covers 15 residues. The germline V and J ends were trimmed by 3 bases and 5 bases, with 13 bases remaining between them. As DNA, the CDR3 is TGTGCCAGTAGTATGGAGGGACGGCTCAATGAAAAACTGTTTTTT. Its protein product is CASSMEGRLNEKLFF.

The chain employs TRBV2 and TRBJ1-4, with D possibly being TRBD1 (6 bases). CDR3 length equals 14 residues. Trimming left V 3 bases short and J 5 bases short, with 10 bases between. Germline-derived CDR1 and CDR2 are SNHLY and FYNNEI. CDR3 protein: CASSDYRENEKLFF. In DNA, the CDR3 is TGTGCCAGCAGTGACTACAGGGAAAATGAAAAACTGTTTTTT.

CDR3 DNA: TGTGCCAGTAGTCTAAGCATAACCGGACTAGCGGGAGAGGTTGAGCAGTTCTTC. Translated, it gives CASSLSITGLAGEVEQFF. V gene TRBV19 combines with J gene TRBJ2-1, with 13 bases matching TRBD2. From germline, CDR1 is LNHDA and CDR2 SQIVND (reference sequence). This CDR3 comprises 18 residues. The J segment lost 9 bases and the V segment lost 5 bases, leaving 16 bases of the junction unmatched.

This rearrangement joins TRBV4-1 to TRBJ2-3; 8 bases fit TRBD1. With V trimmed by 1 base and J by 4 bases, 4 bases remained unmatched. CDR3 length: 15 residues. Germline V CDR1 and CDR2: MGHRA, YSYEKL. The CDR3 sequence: CASSQGRTGSDTQYF. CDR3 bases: TGCGCCAGCAGCCAAGGGAGGACAGGGTCAGATACGCAGTATTTT.

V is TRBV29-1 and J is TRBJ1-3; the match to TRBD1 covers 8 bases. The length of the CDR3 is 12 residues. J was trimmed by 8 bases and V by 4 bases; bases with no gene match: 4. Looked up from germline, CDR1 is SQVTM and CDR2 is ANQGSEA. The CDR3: CSVGPTGDTIYF. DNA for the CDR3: TGCAGCGTTGGACCGACAGGGGACACCATATATTTT.

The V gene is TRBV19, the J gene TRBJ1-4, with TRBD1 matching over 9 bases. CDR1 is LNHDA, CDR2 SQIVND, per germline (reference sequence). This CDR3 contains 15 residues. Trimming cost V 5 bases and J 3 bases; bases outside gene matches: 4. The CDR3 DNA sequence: TGTGCCAGTAGTGGGACAGGGCGACCTAATGAAAAACTGTTTTTT. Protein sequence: CASSGTGRPNEKLFF.

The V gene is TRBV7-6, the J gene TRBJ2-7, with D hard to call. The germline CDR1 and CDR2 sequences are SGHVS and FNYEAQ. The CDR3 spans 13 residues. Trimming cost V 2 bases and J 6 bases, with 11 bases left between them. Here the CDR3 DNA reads TGTGCCAGCAGCTTATGGCTTAATGGCGAGCAGTACTTC. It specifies CASSLWLNGEQYF. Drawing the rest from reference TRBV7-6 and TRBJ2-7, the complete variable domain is GAGVSQSPRYKVTKRGQDVALRCDPISGHVSLYWYRQALGQGPEFLTYFNYEAQQDKSGLPNDRFSAERPEGSISTLTIQRTEQRDSAMYRCASSLWLNGEQYFGPGTRLTVT.

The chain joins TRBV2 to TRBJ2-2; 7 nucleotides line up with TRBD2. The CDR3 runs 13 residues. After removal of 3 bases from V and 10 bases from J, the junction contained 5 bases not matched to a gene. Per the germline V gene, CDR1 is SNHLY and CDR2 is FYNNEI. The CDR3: CASSEREGLELFF. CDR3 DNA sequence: TGTGCCAGCAGTGAGAGGGAGGGCCTGGAGCTGTTTTTT. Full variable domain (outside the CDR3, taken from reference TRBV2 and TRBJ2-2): EPEVTQTPSHQVTQMGQEVILRCVPISNHLYFYWYRQILGQKVEFLVSFYNNEISEKSEIFDDQFSVERPDGSNFTLKIRSTKLEDSAMYFCASSEREGLELFFGEGSRLTVL.

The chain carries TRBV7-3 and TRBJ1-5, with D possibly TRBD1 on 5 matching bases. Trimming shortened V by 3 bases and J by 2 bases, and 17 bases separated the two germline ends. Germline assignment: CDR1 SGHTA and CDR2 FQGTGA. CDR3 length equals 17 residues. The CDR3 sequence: CASSFPMTETCNQPQHF. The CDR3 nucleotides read TGTGCCAGCAGCTTTCCTATGACAGAAACCTGCAATCAGCCCCAGCATTTT.

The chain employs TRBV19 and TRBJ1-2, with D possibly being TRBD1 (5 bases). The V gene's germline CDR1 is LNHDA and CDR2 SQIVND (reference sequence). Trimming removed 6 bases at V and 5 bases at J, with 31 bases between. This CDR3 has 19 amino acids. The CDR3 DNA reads TGTGCCAGTAGAACTGGACACACACTTTCGCCGCCCCCCAATTATGGCTACACCTTC. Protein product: CASRTGHTLSPPPNYGYTF.

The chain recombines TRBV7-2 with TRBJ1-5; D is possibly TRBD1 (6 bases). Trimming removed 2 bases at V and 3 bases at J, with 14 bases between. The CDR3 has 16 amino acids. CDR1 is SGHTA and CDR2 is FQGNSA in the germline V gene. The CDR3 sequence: CASSLTPQGNNQPQHF. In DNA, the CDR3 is TGTGCCAGCAGCTTAACCCCGCAGGGGAACAATCAGCCCCAGCATTTT.

The CDR3 coding sequence is TGTGCCAGCTCACCAAGGCTAGTCTCCTACGAGCAGTACTTC. Residues: CASSPRLVSYEQYF. The J gene is TRBJ2-7, the V gene TRBV18; D unresolved. Between the trimmed V and J ends, which lost 2 bases and 0 bases, there was a span of 8 bases. Germline V CDR1 and CDR2: KGHSH, LQKENI. The CDR3 contains 14 residues. The full variable domain, completed using reference TRBV18 and TRBJ2-7, is NAGVMQNPRHLVRRRGQEARLRCSPMKGHSHVYWYRQLPEEGLKFMVYLQKENIIDESGMPKERFSAEFPKEGPSILRIQQVVRGDSAAYFCASSPRLVSYEQYFGPGTRLTVT.

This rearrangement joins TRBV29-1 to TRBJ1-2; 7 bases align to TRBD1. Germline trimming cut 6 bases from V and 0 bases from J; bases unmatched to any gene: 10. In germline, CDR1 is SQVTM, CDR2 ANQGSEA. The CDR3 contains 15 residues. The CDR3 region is CSVRRLGTANYGYTF. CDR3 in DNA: TGCAGCGTACGAAGGCTCGGGACAGCTAACTATGGCTACACCTTC.

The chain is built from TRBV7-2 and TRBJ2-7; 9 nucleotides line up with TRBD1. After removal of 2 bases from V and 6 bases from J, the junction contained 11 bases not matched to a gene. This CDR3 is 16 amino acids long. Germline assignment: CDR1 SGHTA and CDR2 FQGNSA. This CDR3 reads CASSLLHRQGGSEQYF. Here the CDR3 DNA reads TGTGCCAGCAGCTTATTGCATCGACAGGGGGGGTCCGAGCAGTACTTC.

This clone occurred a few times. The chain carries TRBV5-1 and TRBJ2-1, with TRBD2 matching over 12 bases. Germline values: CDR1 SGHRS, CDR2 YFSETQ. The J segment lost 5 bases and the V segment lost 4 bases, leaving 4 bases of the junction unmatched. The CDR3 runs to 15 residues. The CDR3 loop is CASSGLAGINNEQFF. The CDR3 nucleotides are TGCGCCAGCAGCGGACTAGCGGGAATAAACAATGAGCAGTTCTTC.

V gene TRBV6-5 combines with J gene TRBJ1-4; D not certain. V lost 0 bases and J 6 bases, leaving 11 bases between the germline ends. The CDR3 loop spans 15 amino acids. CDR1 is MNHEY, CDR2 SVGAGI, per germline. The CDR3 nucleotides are TGTGCCAGCAGTTACTCGATCCAGGTGGATGAAAAACTGTTTTTT. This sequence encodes CASSYSIQVDEKLFF.

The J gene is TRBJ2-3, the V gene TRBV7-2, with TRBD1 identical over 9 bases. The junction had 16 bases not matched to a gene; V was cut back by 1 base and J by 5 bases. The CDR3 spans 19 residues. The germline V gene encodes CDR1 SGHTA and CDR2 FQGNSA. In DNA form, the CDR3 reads TGTGCCAGCAGCTTAGATCTGGCCCTGACAGGGGGTTTTGGAGATACGCAGTATTTT. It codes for CASSLDLALTGGFGDTQYF.

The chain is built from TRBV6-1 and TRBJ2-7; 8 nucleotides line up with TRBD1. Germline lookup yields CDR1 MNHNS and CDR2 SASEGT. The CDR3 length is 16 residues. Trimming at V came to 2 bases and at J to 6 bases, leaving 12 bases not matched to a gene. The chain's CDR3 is CASSEQGAGASSEQYF. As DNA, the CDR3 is TGTGCCAGCAGTGAACAGGGGGCAGGGGCTTCGAGCGAGCAGTACTTC.

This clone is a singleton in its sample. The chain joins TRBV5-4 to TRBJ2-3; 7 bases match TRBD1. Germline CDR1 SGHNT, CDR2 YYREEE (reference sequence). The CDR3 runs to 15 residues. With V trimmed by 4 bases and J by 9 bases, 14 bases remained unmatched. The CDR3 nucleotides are TGTGCCAGCAGCCCCCGGGACAGCCCTATAGGGACGCAGTATTTT. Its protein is CASSPRDSPIGTQYF.

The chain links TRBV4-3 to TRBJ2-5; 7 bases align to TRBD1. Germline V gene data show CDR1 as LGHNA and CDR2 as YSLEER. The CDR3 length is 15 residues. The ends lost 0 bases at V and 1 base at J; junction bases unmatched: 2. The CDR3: CASSQDRTGQETQYF. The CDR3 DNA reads TGCGCCAGCAGCCAAGATAGGACAGGCCAAGAGACCCAGTACTTC.

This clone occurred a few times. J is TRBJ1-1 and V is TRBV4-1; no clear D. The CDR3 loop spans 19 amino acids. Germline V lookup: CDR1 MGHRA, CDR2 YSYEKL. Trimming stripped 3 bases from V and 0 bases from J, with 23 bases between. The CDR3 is CASSHAYRGSRGMNTEAFF. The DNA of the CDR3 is TGCGCCAGCAGCCATGCCTACCGAGGGTCCCGAGGCATGAACACTGAAGCTTTCTTT.

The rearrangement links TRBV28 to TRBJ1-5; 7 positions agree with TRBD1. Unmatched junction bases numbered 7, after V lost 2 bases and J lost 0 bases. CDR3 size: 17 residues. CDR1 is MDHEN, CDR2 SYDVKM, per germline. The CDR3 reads CASSLLAGGYSNQPQHF. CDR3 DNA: TGTGCCAGCAGTTTACTTGCAGGGGGTTATAGCAATCAGCCCCAGCATTTT.